Here is one T cell receptor beta chain with its context. Its antigen is unknown. Clones were sequenced by immunoSEQ multiplex PCR, and TCRdb holds only the in-frame ones, with some missing. This sample has roughly 140,000 clones, with roughly 94% found just once. The source of the sample is a study of OX40 agonist ivuxolimab in advanced cancers. Study details: Ivuxolimab is a fully human IgG2 antibody that activates OX40 (CD134). Those enrolled were about 80% male, with a mean age of around 60 years and ages from about 20 to 90. Broader study findings: The study found among the lowest clonal expansion in partial responders at 0.1-3.0 mg/kg.

The CDR3 length is 16 residues. Trimming stripped 4 bases from V and 2 bases from J, with 18 bases between. Germline CDR1 is SGHDT and CDR2 is YYEEEE. The sequence derives from an adult with an advanced solid tumor such as melanoma, head and neck, liver or kidney cancer. The specimen comprised CD4+ or CD8+ T cells sorted from blood, sampled in a trial of the OX40 agonist ivuxolimab. J is TRBJ1-2 and V is TRBV5-6; D may be TRBD1 (5 bases). The CDR3 region is CASSPARERSNYGYTF. The CDR3 DNA follows: TGTGCCAGCAGCCCGGCCAGGGAGAGATCCAACTATGGCTACACCTTC. The whole variable domain, remainder taken from reference TRBV5-6 and TRBJ1-2, is DAGVTQSPTHLIKTRGQQVTLRCSPKSGHDTVSWYQQALGQGPQFIFQYYEEEERQRGNFPDRFSGHQFPNYSSELNVNALLLGDSALYLCASSPARERSNYGYTFGSGTRLTVV.